This TCR beta chain stems from a study of cytomegalovirus exposure and HLA in healthy donors. Study results and caveats: A few of the chains that were CMV-associated were confirmed in vitro to be specific for CMV antigens.

Those who donated were healthy bone marrow donors. The ends lost 2 bases at V and 4 bases at J; junction bases unmatched: 8. The CDR3 extends over 16 amino acids. CDR1 is SGHDT and CDR2 is YYEEEE in the germline V gene. The PCR used 60 Vbeta and 13 Jbeta primers. Sequenced by immunoSEQ multiplex PCR; TCRdb stores in-frame clones only, minus some. The sample comprises some 99,000 clones, 75% to 80% of which are singletons, and roughly 7.1% rests with the top ten. As regards this clone: As yet, its antigen is unknown.

The chain joins TRBV5-6 to TRBJ1-2, with TRBD1 matching 10 bases. The sequencing input was PBMCs. This clonotype originated in a female donor in good health and CMV-seronegative. In DNA form, the CDR3 reads TGTGCCAGCAGCTTCCGACAGGGGGCAGGTATCTATGGCTACACCTTC. Protein product: CASSFRQGAGIYGYTF.